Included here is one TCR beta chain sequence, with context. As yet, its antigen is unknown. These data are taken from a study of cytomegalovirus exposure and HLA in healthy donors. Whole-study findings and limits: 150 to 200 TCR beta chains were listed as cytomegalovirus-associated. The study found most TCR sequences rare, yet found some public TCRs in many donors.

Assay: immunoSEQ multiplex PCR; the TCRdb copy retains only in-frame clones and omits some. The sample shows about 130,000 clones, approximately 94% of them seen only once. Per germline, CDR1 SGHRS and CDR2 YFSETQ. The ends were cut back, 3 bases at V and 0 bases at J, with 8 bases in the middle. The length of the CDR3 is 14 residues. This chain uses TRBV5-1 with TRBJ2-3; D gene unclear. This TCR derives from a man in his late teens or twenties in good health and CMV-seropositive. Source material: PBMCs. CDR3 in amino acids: CASSSTGSTDTQYF. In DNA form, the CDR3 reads TGCGCCAGCAGCTCGACGGGTAGCACAGATACGCAGTATTTT. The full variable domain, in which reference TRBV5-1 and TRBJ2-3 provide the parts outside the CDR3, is KAGVTQTPRYLIKTRGQQVTLSCSPISGHRSVSWYQQTPGQGLQFLFEYFSETQRNKGNFPGRFSGRQFSNSRSEMNVSTLELGDSALYLCASSSTGSTDTQYFGPGTRLTVL.